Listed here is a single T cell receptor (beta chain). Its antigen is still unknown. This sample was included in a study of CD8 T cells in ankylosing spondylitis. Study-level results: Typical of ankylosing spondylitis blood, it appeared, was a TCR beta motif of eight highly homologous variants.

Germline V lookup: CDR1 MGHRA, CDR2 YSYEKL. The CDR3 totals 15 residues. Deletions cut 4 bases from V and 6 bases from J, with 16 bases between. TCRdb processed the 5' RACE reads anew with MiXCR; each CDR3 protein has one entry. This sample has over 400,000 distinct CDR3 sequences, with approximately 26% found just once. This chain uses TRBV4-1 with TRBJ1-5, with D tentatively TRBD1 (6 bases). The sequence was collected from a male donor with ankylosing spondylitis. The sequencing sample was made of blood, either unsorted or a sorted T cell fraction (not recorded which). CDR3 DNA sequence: TGCGCCAGCAGCCCCCGGGACATAGGTCTTCAGCCCCAGCATTTT. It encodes CASSPRDIGLQPQHF.